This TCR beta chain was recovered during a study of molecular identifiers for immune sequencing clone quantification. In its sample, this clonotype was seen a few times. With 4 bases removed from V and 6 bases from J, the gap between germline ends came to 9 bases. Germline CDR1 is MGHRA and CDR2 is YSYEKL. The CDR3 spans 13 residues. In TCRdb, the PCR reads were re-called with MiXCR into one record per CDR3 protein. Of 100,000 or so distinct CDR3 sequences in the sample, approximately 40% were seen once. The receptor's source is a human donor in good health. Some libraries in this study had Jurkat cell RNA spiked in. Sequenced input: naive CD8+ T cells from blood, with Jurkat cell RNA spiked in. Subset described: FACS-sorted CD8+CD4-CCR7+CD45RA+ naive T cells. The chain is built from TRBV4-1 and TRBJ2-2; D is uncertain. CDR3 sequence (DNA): TGCGCCAGCAGCCTTAGTAACCCCGGGGAGCTGTTTTTT. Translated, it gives CASSLSNPGELFF.